The table lists the clone carrying this TCR beta chain with many counts. What it binds is not known. Trimming took off 0 bases at V and 5 bases at J, with 5 bases between the two ends. Germline CDR1 SGDLS, CDR2 YYNGEE. There are 13 residues in the CDR3. The entry originates in a study of Graves' ophthalmopathy and Graves' hyperthyroidism. As for the study in general: Untreated patients at initial diagnosis provided peripheral blood.

Amplification targeted the TCR beta CDR3 regions, with RNA transcripts as the source material. HTBI-primed first-round RT-PCR preceded second-round multiplex PCR. Each CDR3 protein gets one entry after TCRdb re-called the multiplex PCR reads with MiXCR. The table records 500,000 to 800,000 distinct CDR3 sequences, 35% to 45% of them present only once. Study-level points and caveats: Blood also carried most expanded thyroid clonotypes exceeding 0.001 frequency.

The sequence came from an adult man with Graves' ophthalmopathy. The genes are TRBV9 and TRBJ2-2, with no clear D. Sequenced input: peripheral blood. The CDR3 nucleotides are TGTGCCAGCAGCGTAGGGCGGACCGGGGAGCTGTTTTTT. It encodes CASSVGRTGELFF.